The sample holds a few counts of the clone carrying this T cell receptor (beta chain). Its antigen remains unknown. The sample comes from a study of blood T cells in healthy people across ages. The study, taken as a whole, reports: Researchers judged that diversity estimates from one million T cells fell short of true values. Among long-lived donors, naive CD4+ cells were more numerous and diversity higher than in aged donors.

There were at least 6 micrograms of total RNA extracted from every sample. The V gene's germline CDR1 is SGHRS and CDR2 YFSETQ. V was pared by 4 bases and J by 3 bases, with 13 bases between. The CDR3 runs 14 residues. A second PCR, run for roughly 7 to 12 cycles, used a sample-barcoded 5' primer plus a J-beta primer mix. Researchers report that a template-switch adaptor with 12 random nucleotides tagged each cDNA molecule. Each CDR3 protein is one row after TCRdb ran MiXCR on the 5' RACE reads. The sample holds about 580,000 distinct CDR3 sequences, 45% to 55% seen once. This clonotype was sampled from a man older than 75 in good health. The genes are TRBV5-1 and TRBJ1-1; D gene uncertain. Material for sequencing was blood. The CDR3 bases are TGCGCCAGCAGCCTCCGAGCAGGCGACACTGAAGCTTTCTTT. Translating gives CASSLRAGDTEAFF.